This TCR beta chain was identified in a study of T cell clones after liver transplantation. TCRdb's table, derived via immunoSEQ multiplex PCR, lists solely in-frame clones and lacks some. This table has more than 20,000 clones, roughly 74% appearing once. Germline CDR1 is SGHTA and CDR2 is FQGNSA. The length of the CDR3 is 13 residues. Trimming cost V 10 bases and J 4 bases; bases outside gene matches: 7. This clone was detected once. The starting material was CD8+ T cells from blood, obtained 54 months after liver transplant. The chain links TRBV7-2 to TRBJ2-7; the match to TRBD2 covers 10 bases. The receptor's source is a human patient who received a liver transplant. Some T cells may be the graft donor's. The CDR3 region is CATELAGTYEQYF. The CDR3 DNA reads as TGTGCCACGGAACTAGCGGGGACTTACGAGCAGTACTTC.